This TCR beta chain was sequenced during a study of cytomegalovirus exposure and HLA in healthy donors. Study-wide results and caveats: Most TCR beta V segments were productive about 87% or about 30% of the time in an earlier analysis.

Germline-derived CDR1 and CDR2 are SGHVS and FQNEAQ. Trimming stripped 5 bases from V and 5 bases from J, with 19 bases between. This CDR3 is 16 amino acids long. Turning to this clone: Its matching antigen is unknown.

The PCR was carried out with 60 Vbeta primers and 13 Jbeta primers. Method: immunoSEQ multiplex PCR; TCRdb's copy keeps in-frame clones and lacks some. Of roughly 150,000 clones listed, 73% were seen once; the top ten hold roughly 5.2%. The receptor was isolated from a woman aged 18-29 years in good health and CMV-seropositive. The rearrangement uses TRBV7-8 and TRBJ2-1; D is perhaps TRBD2 (5 bases). Sequences were obtained from PBMCs. The DNA for the CDR3 is TGTGCCAGCAGCCTATGGGGTCACGGGGAAAACAATGAGCAGTTCTTC. Its translation is CASSLWGHGENNEQFF.